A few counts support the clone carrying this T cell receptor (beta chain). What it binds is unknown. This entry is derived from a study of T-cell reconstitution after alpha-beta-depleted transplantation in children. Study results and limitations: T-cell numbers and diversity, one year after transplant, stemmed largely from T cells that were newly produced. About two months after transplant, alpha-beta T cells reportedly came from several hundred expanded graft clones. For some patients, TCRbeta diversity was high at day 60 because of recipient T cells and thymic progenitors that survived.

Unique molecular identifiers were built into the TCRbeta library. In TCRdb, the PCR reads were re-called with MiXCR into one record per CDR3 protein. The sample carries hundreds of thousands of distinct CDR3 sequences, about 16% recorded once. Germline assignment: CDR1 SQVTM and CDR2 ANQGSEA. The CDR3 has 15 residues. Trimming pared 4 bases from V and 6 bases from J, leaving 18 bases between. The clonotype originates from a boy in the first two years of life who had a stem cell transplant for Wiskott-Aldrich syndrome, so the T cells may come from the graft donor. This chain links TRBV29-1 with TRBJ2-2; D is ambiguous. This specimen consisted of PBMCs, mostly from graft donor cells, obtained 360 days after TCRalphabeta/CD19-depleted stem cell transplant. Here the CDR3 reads CSVGAEPKESGELFF. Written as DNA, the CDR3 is TGCAGCGTTGGCGCGGAGCCCAAGGAGTCCGGGGAGCTGTTTTTT.